A single sample gave rise to the 6 T cell receptor beta chains below, sequenced in a study of blood T cell repertoires in COVID-19. Assay: immunoSEQ multiplex PCR; the TCRdb copy retains only in-frame clones and omits some. The profile shows about 190,000 clones, about 88% of them singletons. The sequenced material came from peripheral blood. The receptors here all came from a woman aged 40 to 50 who had recovered from COVID-19.

The chain links TRBV30 to TRBJ1-2; D gene unclear. Trimming stripped 5 bases from V and 6 bases from J, with 16 bases between. The germline V gene has CDR1 GTSNPN and CDR2 SVGIG (reference sequence). This CDR3 has 13 amino acids. CDR3 residues: CAWQRTILHGYTF. In DNA, the CDR3 is TGTGCCTGGCAGAGGACTATACTTCATGGCTACACCTTC.

Only a few counts were recorded for this clone. The genes are TRBV27 and TRBJ1-5, with TRBD1 matching 12 bases. Per germline, CDR1 MNHEY and CDR2 SMNVEV (reference sequence). This CDR3 has 16 amino acids. V was pared by 2 bases and J by 5 bases, with 4 bases of the junction left unmatched. CDR3 in amino acids: CASSLTGQGAHQPQHF. The CDR3 bases are TGTGCCAGCAGTTTAACGGGACAGGGGGCTCATCAGCCCCAGCATTTT.

The chain recombines TRBV9 with TRBJ2-2; no reliable D call. CDR1 and CDR2 (germline): SGDLS, YYNGEE. The CDR3 runs to 13 residues. V was shortened by 4 bases and J by 5 bases, with 9 bases between the two germline ends. DNA of the CDR3: TGTGCCAGCAGCTGGAAGAGGACCGGGGAGCTGTTTTTT. The encoded protein is CASSWKRTGELFF. Drawing the rest from reference TRBV9 and TRBJ2-2, the complete variable domain is DSGVTQTPKHLITATGQRVTLRCSPRSGDLSVYWYQQSLDQGLQFLIQYYNGEERAKGNILERFSAQQFPDLHSELNLSSLELGDSALYFCASSWKRTGELFFGEGSRLTVL.

As for this clone: Distinct nucleotide sequences in the sample also encode this CDR3. DNA of the CDR3: TGTGCCAGCTCTTCAGGGGAAGCTTTCTTT. This translates into CASSSGEAFF. The rearrangement uses TRBV2 and TRBJ1-1, with D perhaps TRBD1 (5 bases). V dropped 8 bases and J dropped 8 bases, with 9 bases sitting between them. The germline V gene encodes CDR1 SNHLY and CDR2 FYNNEI. The CDR3 spans 10 residues.

This CDR3 reads CAWSVSLAHEQFF. CDR3 in DNA: TGTGCCTGGAGTGTATCCCTAGCCCATGAGCAGTTCTTC. The chain recombines TRBV30 with TRBJ2-1; weak D call: TRBD2 (5 bases). Germline CDR1 reads GTSNPN; CDR2 reads SVGIG (reference sequence). V was cut by 0 bases and J by 8 bases, with 11 bases left in between. CDR3 length equals 13 residues.

This clone was picked up one time. The rearrangement links TRBV6-1 to TRBJ1-5; D call uncertain. Between the trimmed V and J ends, which lost 1 base and 0 bases, there was a span of 10 bases. Germline loops: CDR1 MNHNS, CDR2 SASEGT. The CDR3 spans 16 residues. The CDR3 nucleotides are TGTGCCAGCAGTGAAGGCGGCGGCGTTAGCAATCAGCCCCAGCATTTT. It specifies CASSEGGGVSNQPQHF.